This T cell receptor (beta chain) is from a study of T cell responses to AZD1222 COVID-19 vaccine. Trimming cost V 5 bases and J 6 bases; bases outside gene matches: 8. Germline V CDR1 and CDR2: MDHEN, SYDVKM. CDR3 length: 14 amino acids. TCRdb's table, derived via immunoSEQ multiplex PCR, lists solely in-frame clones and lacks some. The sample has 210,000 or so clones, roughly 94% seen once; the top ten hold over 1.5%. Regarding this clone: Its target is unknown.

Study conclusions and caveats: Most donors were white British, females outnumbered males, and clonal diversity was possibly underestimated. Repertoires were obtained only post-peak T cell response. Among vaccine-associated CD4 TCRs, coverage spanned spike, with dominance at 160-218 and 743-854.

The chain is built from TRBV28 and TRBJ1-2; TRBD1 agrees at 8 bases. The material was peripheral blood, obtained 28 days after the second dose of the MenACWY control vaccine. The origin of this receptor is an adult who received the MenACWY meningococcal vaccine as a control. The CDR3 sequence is CASSPMDRENGYTF. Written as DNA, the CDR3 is TGTGCCAGCAGTCCTATGGACAGGGAAAATGGCTACACCTTC.